Following are 3 T cell receptor beta chains from one sample sequenced in a study of T cell responses to AZD1222 COVID-19 vaccine. Measured with immunoSEQ multiplex PCR; TCRdb has only the in-frame clones, and not every one. Of some 110,000 clones in the sample, 80% to 90% were seen once. Source: peripheral blood, taken on day 0 of AZD1222 vaccination. Source of these receptors: an adult in good health.

V usage is TRBV9 and J usage is TRBJ1-1; 8 positions agree with TRBD1. The CDR3 runs to 15 residues. Germline values: CDR1 SGDLS, CDR2 YYNGEE. With 3 bases clipped from V and 2 bases from J, the junction kept 6 bases outside the gene matches. CDR3: CASSDRTGPNTEAFF. CDR3 DNA sequence: TGTGCCAGCAGCGATCGGACAGGGCCTAACACTGAAGCTTTCTTT.

This chain uses TRBV28 with TRBJ2-2; the match to TRBD1 covers 7 bases. The junction had 3 bases not matched to a gene; V was cut back by 4 bases and J by 4 bases. The CDR3 covers 14 residues. Germline V lookup: CDR1 MDHEN, CDR2 SYDVKM. The CDR3 is CASSSPGGTGELFF. CDR3 DNA: TGTGCCAGCAGTTCCCCAGGGGGCACCGGGGAGCTGTTTTTT.

The V and J genes are TRBV6-2 or TRBV6-3 and TRBJ1-5, with a possible D match to TRBD1 (5 bases). The CDR3 consists of 16 residues. Germline CDR1 reads MNHEY; CDR2 reads SVGEGT. With 2 bases removed from V and 3 bases from J, the gap between germline ends came to 14 bases. In DNA form, the CDR3 reads TGTGCCAGCAGTTACGTGGGGGACTTAGTCAATCAGCCCCAGCATTTT. Residues: CASSYVGDLVNQPQHF.